A selection of T cell receptor beta chains follows, all from one sample in a study of blood T cell repertoires in COVID-19. Profiling relied on immunoSEQ multiplex PCR, and the TCRdb table lists in-frame clones only, not all of them. Of 150,000 to 200,000 clones listed, 87% are singletons. The material sequenced was peripheral blood. Receptor source: a woman aged 45 to 65 with acute or convalescent COVID-19. The CDR3 runs from the conserved cysteine through the conserved F or W. D genes are given only for firm matches. Where a row states a size, it is once, few, many or the class of an expanded clone; other rows omit it.

j_gene: TRBJ2-1
d_gene: TRBD2
abundance: few
v_gene: TRBV7-2
CDR3nt: TGTGCCAGCAGCGTTCCGGGACTAGCAGACAATGAGCAGTTCTTC
CDR3aa: CASSVPGLADNEQFF

j_gene: TRBJ2-3
d_gene: NA
abundance: NA
v_gene: TRBV21-1
CDR3nt: TGTGCCAGCAGCAAAGTAGGACTAGCGGGGACCACAGATACGCAGTATTTT
CDR3aa: CASSKVGLAGTTDTQYF

j_gene: TRBJ2-7
d_gene: TRBD2
abundance: NA
v_gene: TRBV5-6
CDR3nt: TGTGCCAGCAGCCCGACGGGACTAGCGGCATCCTACGAGCAGTACTTC
CDR3aa: CASSPTGLAASYEQYF

j_gene: TRBJ2-7
d_gene: TRBD1
abundance: NA
v_gene: TRBV11-2
CDR3nt: TGTGCCAGCAGCTCGACAGGGGATTACGAGCAGTACTTC
CDR3aa: CASSSTGDYEQYF

j_gene: TRBJ2-5
d_gene: NA
abundance: NA
v_gene: TRBV6-5
CDR3nt: TGTGCCAGCAGGTGGGGGGGCCAAGGCCAAGAGACCCAGTACTTC
CDR3aa: CASRWGGQGQETQYF

j_gene: TRBJ1-2
d_gene: NA
abundance: NA
v_gene: TRBV3-1/TRBV3-2
CDR3nt: TGTGCCAGCAGCCAAGTGGGCGGGCGGGGCTACACCTTC
CDR3aa: CASSQVGGRGYTF

j_gene: TRBJ2-1
d_gene: TRBD2
abundance: NA
v_gene: TRBV6-5
CDR3nt: TGTGCCAGCAGACTAGCGGGAGGAGGGGAGCAGTTCTTC
CDR3aa: CASRLAGGGEQFF

j_gene: TRBJ2-7
d_gene: NA
abundance: NA
v_gene: TRBV10-3
CDR3nt: TGTGCCATCAGTGAGTCTCCCCCGAGTAGCGGCATAGGGGAGTACTTC
CDR3aa: CAISESPPSSGIGEYF

j_gene: TRBJ2-7
d_gene: TRBD1
abundance: few
v_gene: TRBV6-5
CDR3nt: TGTGCCAGCAGTTACTCGGGAGGGACAGGGTTGTACGAGCAGTACTTC
CDR3aa: CASSYSGGTGLYEQYF

j_gene: TRBJ1-1
d_gene: NA
abundance: NA
v_gene: TRBV6-1
CDR3nt: TGTGCCAGCAGTGAAGAAGGAGGCACTGAAGCTTTCTTT
CDR3aa: CASSEEGGTEAFF

j_gene: TRBJ1-5
d_gene: NA
abundance: few
v_gene: TRBV19
CDR3nt: TGTGCCAGTAGTATGGGGCCGGATCGCAATCAGCCCCAGCATTTT
CDR3aa: CASSMGPDRNQPQHF

j_gene: TRBJ2-1
d_gene: TRBD2
abundance: NA
v_gene: TRBV19
CDR3nt: TGTGCCAGTAGTATGGATAGCGGGGGGACTTACAATGAGCAGTTCTTC
CDR3aa: CASSMDSGGTYNEQFF

j_gene: TRBJ1-1
d_gene: NA
abundance: NA
v_gene: TRBV3-1/TRBV3-2
CDR3nt: TGTGCCAGCAGCCAGGCCGGGACTGAAGCTTTCTTT
CDR3aa: CASSQAGTEAFF

j_gene: TRBJ1-2
d_gene: TRBD1
abundance: NA
v_gene: TRBV6-7
CDR3nt: TGTGCCAGCAGACCCTCCCGGGACAGGGATGGCTACACCTTC
CDR3aa: CASRPSRDRDGYTF

j_gene: TRBJ2-1
d_gene: NA
abundance: NA
v_gene: TRBV3-1/TRBV3-2
CDR3nt: TGTGCCAGCAGCCCCAGACTAGACAGTGAGCAGTTCTTC
CDR3aa: CASSPRLDSEQFF

j_gene: TRBJ1-3
d_gene: TRBD1
abundance: NA
v_gene: TRBV6-1
CDR3nt: TGTGCCAGCAGTGAAAGTGCGGGACAGGGGTCGGACACCATATATTTT
CDR3aa: CASSESAGQGSDTIYF

j_gene: TRBJ2-7
d_gene: NA
abundance: NA
v_gene: TRBV2
CDR3nt: TGTGCCAGCAGTGAACCTAATTCCTACGAGCAGTACTTC
CDR3aa: CASSEPNSYEQYF

j_gene: TRBJ1-5
d_gene: NA
abundance: NA
v_gene: TRBV4-1
CDR3nt: TGCGCCAGCAGCCAAGAGGACATAGGCAATCAGCCCCAGCATTTT
CDR3aa: CASSQEDIGNQPQHF

j_gene: TRBJ2-7
d_gene: NA
abundance: NA
v_gene: TRBV24-1
CDR3nt: TGTGCCACCAGCCAGGGGCCTTCCTACGAGCAGTACTTC
CDR3aa: CATSQGPSYEQYF

j_gene: TRBJ2-7
d_gene: TRBD2
abundance: NA
v_gene: TRBV9
CDR3nt: TGTGCCAGCAGCCAAACGACTAGCGCGAGCTCCTACGAGCAGTACTTC
CDR3aa: CASSQTTSASSYEQYF

j_gene: TRBJ1-5
d_gene: NA
abundance: NA
v_gene: TRBV19
CDR3nt: TGTGCCAGTAGCCGCGTCCTAAATCAGCCCCAGCATTTT
CDR3aa: CASSRVLNQPQHF

j_gene: TRBJ1-2
d_gene: TRBD1
abundance: few
v_gene: TRBV19
CDR3nt: TGTGCCGTCTCGATCGGGACAGTTGGCTACACCTTC
CDR3aa: CAVSIGTVGYTF

j_gene: TRBJ1-2
d_gene: NA
abundance: NA
v_gene: TRBV19
CDR3nt: TGTGCCAGTAGTACCTCACCGGGGTCTAACTATGGCTACACCTTC
CDR3aa: CASSTSPGSNYGYTF

j_gene: TRBJ2-1
d_gene: NA
abundance: NA
v_gene: TRBV27
CDR3nt: TGTGCCAGCACCGCGTCTAATGAGCAGTTCTTC
CDR3aa: CASTASNEQFF

j_gene: TRBJ1-4
d_gene: TRBD1
abundance: NA
v_gene: TRBV2
CDR3nt: TGTGCCAGCAGCGACAGGGGCGGGGAAAAACTGTTTTTT
CDR3aa: CASSDRGGEKLFF

j_gene: TRBJ1-1
d_gene: NA
abundance: NA
v_gene: TRBV19
CDR3nt: TGTGCCAGTAATTATGCAGGGAACACTGAAGCTTTCTTT
CDR3aa: CASNYAGNTEAFF

j_gene: TRBJ2-5
d_gene: TRBD2
abundance: NA
v_gene: TRBV3-1/TRBV3-2
CDR3nt: TGTGCCAGCAGCCAACTAGCGGGAGCAGGAGGAGAGACCCAGTACTTC
CDR3aa: CASSQLAGAGGETQYF

j_gene: TRBJ2-7
d_gene: NA
abundance: few
v_gene: TRBV2
CDR3nt: TGTGCCAGCAGTAGACAGGAAACCTACGAGCAGTACTTC
CDR3aa: CASSRQETYEQYF

j_gene: TRBJ2-7
d_gene: TRBD1
abundance: NA
v_gene: TRBV5-8
CDR3nt: TGTGCCAGCAGCTCCCGGCCAGGGGGCGGCGAGCAGTACTTC
CDR3aa: CASSSRPGGGEQYF

j_gene: TRBJ2-3
d_gene: NA
abundance: NA
v_gene: TRBV18
CDR3nt: TGTGCCAGCTCAAAGGTCAGGCCTAGCACAGATACGCAGTATTTT
CDR3aa: CASSKVRPSTDTQYF

j_gene: TRBJ1-2
d_gene: TRBD1
abundance: NA
v_gene: TRBV5-8
CDR3nt: TGTGCCAGCAGCTTGCTGGGGACAGGGGGGAACTATGGCTACACCTTC
CDR3aa: CASSLLGTGGNYGYTF

j_gene: TRBJ2-5
d_gene: NA
abundance: NA
v_gene: TRBV21-1
CDR3nt: TGTGCCAGCAGCAATCAACGTCGGGTTTGGGGACAGGTATTTGGGGACCAGTACTTC
CDR3aa: CASSNQRRVWGQVFGDQYF

j_gene: TRBJ2-1
d_gene: NA
abundance: NA
v_gene: TRBV30
CDR3nt: TGTGCCTGGAGTCTAGCGAATGAGCAGTTCTTC
CDR3aa: CAWSLANEQFF

j_gene: TRBJ2-1
d_gene: TRBD2
abundance: NA
v_gene: TRBV7-8
CDR3nt: TGTGCCAGCAGCACCGTAGCGGGGGGAGAGCAGTTCTTC
CDR3aa: CASSTVAGGEQFF

j_gene: TRBJ2-7
d_gene: NA
abundance: NA
v_gene: TRBV15
CDR3nt: TGTGCCACCAGCAGAGATAGCGTAGTAGGCGGCGAGCAGTACTTC
CDR3aa: CATSRDSVVGGEQYF

j_gene: TRBJ2-7
d_gene: NA
abundance: NA
v_gene: TRBV27
CDR3nt: TGTGCCAGCAGTTTTGGGCAAGCCTACGAGCAGTACTTC
CDR3aa: CASSFGQAYEQYF

j_gene: TRBJ1-1
d_gene: NA
abundance: NA
v_gene: TRBV7-9
CDR3nt: TGTGCCAGCAGCTTAGTTTTCGGGGGGGAAACTGAAGCTTTCTTT
CDR3aa: CASSLVFGGETEAFF

j_gene: TRBJ2-1
d_gene: TRBD2
abundance: NA
v_gene: TRBV4-1
CDR3nt: TGCGCCAGCAGCCAGGCCTGGACTAGCGGGAGCCATGAGCAGTTCTTC
CDR3aa: CASSQAWTSGSHEQFF

j_gene: TRBJ1-1
d_gene: TRBD1
abundance: NA
v_gene: TRBV2
CDR3nt: TGTGCCAGCAGTGAAGAGGGGGCTCGTAAGACTGAAGCTTTCTTT
CDR3aa: CASSEEGARKTEAFF

j_gene: TRBJ1-3
d_gene: TRBD1
abundance: NA
v_gene: TRBV6-5
CDR3nt: TGTGCCAGCAGTTTGGGACAGGGAAACACCATATATTTT
CDR3aa: CASSLGQGNTIYF

j_gene: TRBJ2-3
d_gene: TRBD2
abundance: NA
v_gene: TRBV2
CDR3nt: TGTGCCAGCAGAGGCCCCGGGACTAGCGGGGGAGCTAACGCAGATACGCAGTATTTT
CDR3aa: CASRGPGTSGGANADTQYF

j_gene: TRBJ2-5
d_gene: NA
abundance: NA
v_gene: TRBV30
CDR3nt: TGTGCCTGGAGTGGGACATCAACGAGGGAGACCCAGTACTTC
CDR3aa: CAWSGTSTRETQYF

j_gene: TRBJ2-2
d_gene: TRBD2
abundance: NA
v_gene: TRBV6-5
CDR3nt: TGTGCCAGCAGTTCTAGCGGGGGGGCCTTCACCGGGGAGCTGTTTTTT
CDR3aa: CASSSSGGAFTGELFF

j_gene: TRBJ2-3
d_gene: TRBD1
abundance: NA
v_gene: TRBV27
CDR3nt: TGTGCCAGCAGTTTGAGGACAGGGAGCACAGATACGCAGTATTTT
CDR3aa: CASSLRTGSTDTQYF

j_gene: TRBJ2-2
d_gene: NA
abundance: NA
v_gene: TRBV12-1
CDR3nt: TGTGCCAGCAGCTCTAAGACAGGCGATTTCCCCGCGAACACCGGGGAGCTGTTTTTT
CDR3aa: CASSSKTGDFPANTGELFF

j_gene: TRBJ2-1
d_gene: NA
abundance: NA
v_gene: TRBV7-2
CDR3nt: TGTGCCAGCAGCTTAGGGGGGACTCTCAATGAGCAGTTCTTC
CDR3aa: CASSLGGTLNEQFF

j_gene: TRBJ1-2
d_gene: TRBD1
abundance: NA
v_gene: TRBV7-8
CDR3nt: TGTGCCAGCAGCTTAGAGGCAGGGGGCGCGGGTGGCTACACCTTC
CDR3aa: CASSLEAGGAGGYTF

j_gene: TRBJ2-7
d_gene: NA
abundance: NA
v_gene: TRBV2
CDR3nt: TGTGCCAGTCTCACGGGAATCGGGCCCTACGAGCAGTACTTC
CDR3aa: CASLTGIGPYEQYF

j_gene: TRBJ2-5
d_gene: TRBD2
abundance: NA
v_gene: TRBV19
CDR3nt: TGTGCCAGTCGGCGAGCGGGAAGGTCGGGAAAAGAGACCCAGTACTTC
CDR3aa: CASRRAGRSGKETQYF

j_gene: TRBJ1-3
d_gene: TRBD1
abundance: NA
v_gene: TRBV6-5
CDR3nt: TGTGCCAGCGGAAAGACAGGGGGTTTTGGAAACACCATATATTTT
CDR3aa: CASGKTGGFGNTIYF